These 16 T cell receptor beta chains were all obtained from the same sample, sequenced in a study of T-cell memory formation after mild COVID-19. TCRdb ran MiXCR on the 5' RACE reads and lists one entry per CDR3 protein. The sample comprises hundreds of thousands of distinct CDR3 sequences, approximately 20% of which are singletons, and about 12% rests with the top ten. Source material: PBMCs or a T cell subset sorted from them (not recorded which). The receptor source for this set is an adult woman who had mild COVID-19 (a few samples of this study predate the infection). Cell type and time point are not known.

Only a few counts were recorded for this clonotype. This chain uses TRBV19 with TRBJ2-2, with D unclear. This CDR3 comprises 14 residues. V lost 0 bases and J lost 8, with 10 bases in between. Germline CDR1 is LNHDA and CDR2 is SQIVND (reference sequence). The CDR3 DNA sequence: TGTGCCAGTAGTATAGATTCAGTCACAGGGGAGCTGTTTTTT. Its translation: CASSIDSVTGELFF.

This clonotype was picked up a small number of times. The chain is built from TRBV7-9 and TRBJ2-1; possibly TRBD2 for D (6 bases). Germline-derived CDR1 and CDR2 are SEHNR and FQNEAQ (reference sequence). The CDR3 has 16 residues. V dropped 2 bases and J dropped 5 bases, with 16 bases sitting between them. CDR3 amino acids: CASSLNTGEGHNEQFF. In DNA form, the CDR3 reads TGTGCCAGCAGCTTAAATACGGGAGAGGGGCACAATGAGCAGTTCTTC.

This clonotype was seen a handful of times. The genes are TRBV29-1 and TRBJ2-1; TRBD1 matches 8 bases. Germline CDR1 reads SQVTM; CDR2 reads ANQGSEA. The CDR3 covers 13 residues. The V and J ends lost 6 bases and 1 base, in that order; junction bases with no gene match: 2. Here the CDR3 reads CSVRTGSYNEQFF. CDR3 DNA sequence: TGCAGCGTGAGGACAGGGTCCTACAATGAGCAGTTCTTC.

DNA for the CDR3: TGCGCCAGCAGCATCTGGACAGGGGGCTCACGTGAGCAGTTCTTC. This encodes CASSIWTGGSREQFF. V and J are TRBV5-1 and TRBJ2-1, with 11 positions matching TRBD1. The CDR3 covers 15 residues. With 4 bases clipped from V and 9 bases from J, the junction kept 9 bases outside the gene matches. In germline, CDR1 is SGHRS, CDR2 YFSETQ.

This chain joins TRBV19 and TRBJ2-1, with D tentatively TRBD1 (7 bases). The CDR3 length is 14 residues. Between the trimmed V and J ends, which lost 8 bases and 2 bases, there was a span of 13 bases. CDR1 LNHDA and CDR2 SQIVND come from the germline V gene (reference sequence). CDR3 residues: CASGGGGTYNEQFF. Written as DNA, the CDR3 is TGTGCCAGTGGAGGAGGGGGCACCTACAATGAGCAGTTCTTC.

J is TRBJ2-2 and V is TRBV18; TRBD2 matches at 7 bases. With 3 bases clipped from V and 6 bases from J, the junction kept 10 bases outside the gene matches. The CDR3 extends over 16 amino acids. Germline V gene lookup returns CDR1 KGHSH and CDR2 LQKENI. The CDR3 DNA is TGTGCCAGCTCACCTCAATCTCTCGGGAGGTCCGGGGAGCTGTTTTTT. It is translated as CASSPQSLGRSGELFF.

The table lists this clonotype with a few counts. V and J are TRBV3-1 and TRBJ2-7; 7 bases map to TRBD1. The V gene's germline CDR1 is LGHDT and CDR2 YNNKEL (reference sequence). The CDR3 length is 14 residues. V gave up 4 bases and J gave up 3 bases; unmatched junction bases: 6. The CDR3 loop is CASSPLRGLYEQYF. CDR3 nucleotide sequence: TGTGCCAGCAGCCCATTGAGGGGGCTCTACGAGCAGTACTTC.

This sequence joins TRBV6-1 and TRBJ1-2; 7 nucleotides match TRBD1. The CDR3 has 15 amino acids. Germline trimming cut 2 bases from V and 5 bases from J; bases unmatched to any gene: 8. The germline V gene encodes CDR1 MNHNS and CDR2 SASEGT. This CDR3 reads CASSEQGVLAYGYTF. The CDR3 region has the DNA TGTGCCAGCAGTGAACAGGGGGTCTTGGCTTATGGCTACACCTTC.

The CDR3 DNA is TGCGCCAGCAGCTTGGCGGCGGGCCCGAGCACAGATACGCAGTATTTT. Its translation: CASSLAAGPSTDTQYF. The genes are TRBV5-1 and TRBJ2-3, with D possibly matching TRBD2 (5 bases). Germline CDR1 and CDR2: SGHRS and YFSETQ. The CDR3 has 16 amino acids. Deletions cut 0 bases from V and 0 bases from J, with 11 bases between.

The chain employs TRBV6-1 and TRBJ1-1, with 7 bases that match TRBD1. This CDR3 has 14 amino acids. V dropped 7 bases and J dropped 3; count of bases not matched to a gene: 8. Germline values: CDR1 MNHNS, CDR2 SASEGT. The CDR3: CASIRLGGHTEAFF. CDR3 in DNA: TGTGCCAGCATCCGTTTAGGGGGCCACACTGAAGCTTTCTTT.

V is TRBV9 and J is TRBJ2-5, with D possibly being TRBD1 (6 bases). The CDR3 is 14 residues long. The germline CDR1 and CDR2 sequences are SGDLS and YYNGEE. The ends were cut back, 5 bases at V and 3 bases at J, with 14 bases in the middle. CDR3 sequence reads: CASSGQNLEETQYF. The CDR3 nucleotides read TGTGCCAGCAGTGGACAGAACTTAGAAGAGACCCAGTACTTC.

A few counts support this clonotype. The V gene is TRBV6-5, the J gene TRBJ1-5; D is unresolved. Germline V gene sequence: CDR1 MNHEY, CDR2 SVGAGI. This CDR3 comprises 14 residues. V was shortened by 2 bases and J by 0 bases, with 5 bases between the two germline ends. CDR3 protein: CASSYRPSNQPQHF. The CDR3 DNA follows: TGTGCCAGCAGTTACCGCCCTAGCAATCAGCCCCAGCATTTT.

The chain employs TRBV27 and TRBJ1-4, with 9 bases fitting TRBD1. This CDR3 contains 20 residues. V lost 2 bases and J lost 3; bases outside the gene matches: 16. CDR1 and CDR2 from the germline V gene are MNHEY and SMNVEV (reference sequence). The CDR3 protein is CASSLRYRGPTPGANEKLFF. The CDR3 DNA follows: TGTGCCAGCAGTTTACGGTACAGGGGGCCTACCCCTGGGGCTAATGAAAAACTGTTTTTT.

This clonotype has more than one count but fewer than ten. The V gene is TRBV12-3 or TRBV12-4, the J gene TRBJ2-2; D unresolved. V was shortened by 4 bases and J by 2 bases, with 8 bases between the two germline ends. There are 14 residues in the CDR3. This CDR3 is CASSSPYNTGELFF. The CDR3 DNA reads TGTGCCAGCAGTTCCCCATATAACACCGGGGAGCTGTTTTTT.

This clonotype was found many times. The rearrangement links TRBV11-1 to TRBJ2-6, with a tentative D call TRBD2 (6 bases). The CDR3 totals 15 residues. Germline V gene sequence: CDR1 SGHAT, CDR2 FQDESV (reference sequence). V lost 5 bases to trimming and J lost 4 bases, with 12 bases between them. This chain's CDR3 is CASSPGGTGANVLTF. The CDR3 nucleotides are TGTGCCAGCAGCCCCGGAGGGACCGGGGCCAACGTCCTGACTTTC.

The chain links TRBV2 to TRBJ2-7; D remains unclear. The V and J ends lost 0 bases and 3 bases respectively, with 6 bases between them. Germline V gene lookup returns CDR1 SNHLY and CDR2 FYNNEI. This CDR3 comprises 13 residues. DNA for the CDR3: TGTGCCAGCAGTGAAGCGCTTGGCTACGAGCAGTACTTC. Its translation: CASSEALGYEQYF.